This TCR beta chain originates from a study of T cell repertoires in cytomegalovirus infection. Study-wide background: In the study, CMV epitopes included recently identified HLA-C-restricted and well-studied HLA-B-restricted ones. Indications of both CMV infection and matching HLA type were provided by public TCR beta signatures.

CDR3 length: 15 amino acids. The germline gives CDR1 MNHNY, CDR2 SVGAGI (reference sequence). V shed 5 bases, J shed 4 bases, and the junction held 7 bases outside the gene matches. Concerning this clonotype itself: Its antigen is currently unknown.

TCRdb redid the calling of the reads with MiXCR, one entry per CDR3 protein. This table holds hundreds of thousands of distinct CDR3 sequences, 31% found once. Overall study findings and caveats: Summed frequency of public TCR beta families distinguished CMV carriers with the relevant HLA. It was HLA-C-restricted CMV-specific TCR beta clonotypes that dominated the response ex vivo.

This clonotype originated in a human donor in good health (CMV status not recorded). Some clones in this sample may be carry-over from other donors' samples. Sequencing used cultured CD8+ T cells from PBMCs, obtained from culture after CMV antigen stimulation. J is TRBJ1-5 and V is TRBV6-6; 8 bases map to TRBD1. The CDR3 DNA follows: TGTGCCAGCAGTCACGTGGGACAGGCTAATCAGCCCCAGCATTTT. Its protein product is CASSHVGQANQPQHF.